This T cell receptor beta chain appears in the sequencing data of a study of metastatic and nonmetastatic thyroid tumors. None of the patients had undergone any treatment ahead of thyroid surgery. This clone was picked up many times. TCRdb called clones again from the PCR reads with MiXCR. Among about 93,000 clones, more than 9.5% were seen once, and the ten largest hold about 10%. The CDR3 sequence is 14 residues long. Germline CDR1 DFQATT, CDR2 SNEGSKA (reference sequence). Between the trimmed V and J ends, which lost 1 base and 6 bases, there was a span of 13 bases. The sequenced sample consisted of blood. The J gene is TRBJ2-1, the V gene TRBV20-1, with D tentatively TRBD1 (5 bases). The sequence came from a female donor with papillary thyroid cancer or a benign thyroid nodule (not recorded which). Some clones in this sample may be carry-over from other donors' samples. The CDR3 region is CSARALGRGNEQFF. Written as DNA, the CDR3 is TGCAGTGCTAGAGCCTTAGGAAGGGGCAATGAGCAGTTCTTC.